Reported below is one T cell receptor beta chain. The target antigen is unknown. This CDR3 spans 11 amino acids. CDR1 DFQATT and CDR2 SNEGSKA come from the germline V gene (reference sequence). V dropped 4 bases and J dropped 6 bases, with 9 bases sitting between them. One entry per CDR3 protein, called by TCRdb with MiXCR from the reads. The data contain several thousand distinct CDR3 sequences, about 15% of them singletons. The sample originates from a study of liver allograft versus peripheral blood T cells. Study details: The authors compared T cell receptor repertoires in transplanted livers with those in the peripheral blood of recipients. Study-wide results and caveats: Repertoires found inside liver allografts reportedly differed from T cell receptor repertoires in peripheral blood.

The receptor was isolated from a human patient who had a liver transplant. A share of the T cells may be of graft donor origin. The V call is TRBV20-1, the J call TRBJ1-1, with a tentative D call TRBD1 (5 bases). The CDR3, as DNA: TGCAGTGCTATGCCGACAGCTGAAGCTTTCTTT. It encodes CSAMPTAEAFF.